This TCR beta chain was recovered during a study of CD8 T cells in Susac syndrome. Across the whole study: The Susac syndrome patients that were sequenced included about six with active disease and 8 or 9 in remission.

RNA, at roughly 0.5 to 1 ug, was reverse transcribed with random hexamers. The TCR beta CDR3 was amplified by immunoSEQ multiplex PCR across 54 Vbeta, 13 Jbeta. One entry per CDR3 protein results from TCRdb running MiXCR on the immunoSEQ multiplex PCR reads. The table records 95,000 to 150,000 distinct CDR3 sequences, 95% to 96% of them present only once. Germline loops: CDR1 SGHDN, CDR2 FVKESK. The length of the CDR3 is 12 residues. The ends were cut back, 9 bases at V and 0 bases at J, with 8 bases in the middle. The chain carries TRBV14 and TRBJ1-1, with D unclear. The sample consisted of CD4+ T cells from PBMCs. The clonotype was recovered from a human donor with Susac syndrome. The CDR3 reads CASGKVNTEAFF. CDR3 nucleotide sequence: TGTGCCAGTGGTAAGGTGAACACTGAAGCTTTCTTT.